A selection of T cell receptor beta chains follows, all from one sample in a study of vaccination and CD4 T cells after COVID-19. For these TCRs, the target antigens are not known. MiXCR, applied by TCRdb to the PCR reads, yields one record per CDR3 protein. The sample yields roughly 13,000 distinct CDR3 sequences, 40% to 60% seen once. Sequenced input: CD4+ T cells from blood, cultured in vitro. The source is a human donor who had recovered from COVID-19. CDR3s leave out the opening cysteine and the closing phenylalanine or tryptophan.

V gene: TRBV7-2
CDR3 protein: ASSSPLTLEQY

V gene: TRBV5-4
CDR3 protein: ASSLAIAGGTDTQY

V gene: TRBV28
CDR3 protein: ASSSDIRGYT

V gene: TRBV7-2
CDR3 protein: ASRGSGSAETQY

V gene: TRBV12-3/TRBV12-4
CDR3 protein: ASSLAPETQY

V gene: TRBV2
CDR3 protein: ASSSSGNRNYGYT

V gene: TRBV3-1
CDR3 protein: ASSLRLGEQPQH

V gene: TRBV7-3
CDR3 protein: ASSRRAASGANVLT

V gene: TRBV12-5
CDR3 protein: ASGYENTEAF

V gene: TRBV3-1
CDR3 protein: ASSQRTPGLAGPTSTDTQY

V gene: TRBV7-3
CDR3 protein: ASILRGSGYNEQF

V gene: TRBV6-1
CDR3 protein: ASSEGETGFQPQH

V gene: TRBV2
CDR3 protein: ASSARNPNYGYT

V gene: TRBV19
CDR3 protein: ASSMGDTQY

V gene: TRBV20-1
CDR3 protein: SASASGQLSQY

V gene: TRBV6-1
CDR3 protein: ASRKSTVYGYT

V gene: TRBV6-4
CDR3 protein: ASSDTSTTDTQY

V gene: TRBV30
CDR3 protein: AWRSSGVRYGYT

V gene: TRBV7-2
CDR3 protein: ASSRPGTEQY

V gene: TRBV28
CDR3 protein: ASGTGTSGHNEQF

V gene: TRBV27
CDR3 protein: ASSLYPSEKLF

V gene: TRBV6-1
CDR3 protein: ASSEEVVVVRT

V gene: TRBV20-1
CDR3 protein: SAHPTGSSGNTIY

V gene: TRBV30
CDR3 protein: AWKRGISYNEQF

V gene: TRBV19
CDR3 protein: ASSTPPDQPQH

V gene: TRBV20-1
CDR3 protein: SARDTGATYGYT

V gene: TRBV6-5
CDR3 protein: ASSYSSKGAASGNTIY

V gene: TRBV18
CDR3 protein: ASSPADTQY

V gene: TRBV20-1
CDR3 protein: SPGQGDQPQH

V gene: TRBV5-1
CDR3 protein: ASSYSTDTQY

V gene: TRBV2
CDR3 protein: ASSEATSGRGEQY

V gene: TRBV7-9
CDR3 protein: ASSSDRGPVGQQY

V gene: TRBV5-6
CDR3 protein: ASSFPLAGVGETQY

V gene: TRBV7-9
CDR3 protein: ASSRTSGSSEQY

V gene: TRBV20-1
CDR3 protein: SASSAWLNQPQH

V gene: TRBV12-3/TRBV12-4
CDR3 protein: ASSFGIGETQY

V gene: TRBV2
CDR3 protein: ASTIRGRAETQY

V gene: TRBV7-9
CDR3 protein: ASSLGNAGTADTQY

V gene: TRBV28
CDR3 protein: ASRSEFDRGRIWRGYT

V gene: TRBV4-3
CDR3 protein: ASSPTLSGKYEQY